Below, one T cell receptor (beta chain) is given with its context. The antigen remains undetermined. This CDR3 comprises 15 residues. Germline CDR1 and CDR2: LGHDT and YNNKEL (reference sequence). V lost 0 bases to trimming and J lost 5 bases, with 14 bases between them. The data originate from a study of T cell responses to AZD1222 COVID-19 vaccine. For the study at large: Timing groups of about 4 and about 12 weeks for second doses were pooled. Study-level findings and limits: Baseline seropositives among AZD1222 recipients totaled only five to seven.

Assay: immunoSEQ multiplex PCR; the TCRdb copy retains only in-frame clones and omits some. The sample consists of roughly 120,000 clones, approximately 83% of them appearing once. This clonotype was sampled from an adult in good health. The sequences come from peripheral blood, collected on day 0 of AZD1222 vaccination. The rearrangement links TRBV3-1 (or the pseudogene TRBV3-2) to TRBJ2-7; perhaps TRBD2 as D (6 bases). CDR3 DNA sequence: TGTGCCAGCAGCCAAGACACAAGACGGGAGAACGAGCAGTACTTC. It is translated as CASSQDTRRENEQYF.